These 9 T cell receptor beta chains share one sample of origin, sequenced in a study of T cells expressing NK-cell markers. TCRdb re-called the 5' RACE reads and shows each CDR3 protein once, DNA omitted. The table gives about 30,000 distinct CDR3 sequences; the top ten clones make up around 60% of it. Material: blood T cells: a sorted CD56 or NKG2C T cell subset, CD4+ or CD8+ T cells, or bulk PBMC T cells (not recorded which). The receptor set was obtained from a woman aged 18-69 years in good health.

The V gene is TRBV5-1, the J gene TRBJ2-5; TCRdb's assignment of TRBD2 cannot be checked, as there is no DNA. The CDR3 covers 15 residues. Germline V gene lookup returns CDR1 SGHRS and CDR2 YFSETQ. The CDR3 spells CASSQGTSGEETQYF.

The rearrangement links TRBV7-9 to TRBJ2-1; as DNA is missing, the TRBD2 call by TCRdb cannot be tested. The CDR3 spans 16 residues. Germline CDR1 reads SEHNR; CDR2 reads FQNEAQ (reference sequence). CDR3 sequence reads: CASSLGTPSGRAEQFF.

The V and J genes are TRBV27 and TRBJ2-7; TCRdb's assignment of TRBD2 cannot be checked, as there is no DNA. Germline V gives CDR1 MNHEY, CDR2 SMNVEV (reference sequence). This CDR3 has 14 amino acids. CDR3 residues: CASSLREGHYEQYF.

The chain is built from TRBV7-2 and TRBJ2-7; the D gene TCRdb calls, TRBD1, cannot be checked with no DNA. Germline V gene lookup returns CDR1 SGHTA and CDR2 FQGNSA. The CDR3 contains 15 residues. CDR3 sequence reads: CASSSYGQGHYEQYF.

The J gene is TRBJ1-1, the V gene TRBV27; TCRdb lists TRBD1, though no DNA is available to test this call. CDR3 length equals 15 residues. CDR1 MNHEY and CDR2 SMNVEV come from the germline V gene (reference sequence). The CDR3 loop is CASSFRDRVNTEAFF.

The chain has TRBV4-1 and TRBJ1-3; TCRdb returns TRBD1, unconfirmable since there is no DNA. The CDR3 spans 14 residues. Germline values: CDR1 MGHRA, CDR2 YSYEKL. Here the CDR3 reads CASSPGQAGNTIYF.

J is TRBJ2-7 and V is TRBV11-2; the D gene TCRdb calls, TRBD2, cannot be checked with no DNA. The CDR3 sequence is 14 residues long. Germline V gives CDR1 SGHAT, CDR2 FQNNGV. The CDR3 reads CASSQKRGVYEQYF.

This chain's CDR3 is CASSPPGQPVPLNTEAFF. The V and J genes are TRBV5-1 and TRBJ1-1; TCRdb lists TRBD1, though no DNA is available to test this call. This CDR3 is 18 amino acids long. Germline V gene sequence: CDR1 SGHRS, CDR2 YFSETQ.

The rearrangement joins TRBV3-1 to TRBJ1-1; without DNA, the TCRdb call of TRBD1 cannot be checked. CDR3 size: 16 residues. Germline loops: CDR1 LGHDT, CDR2 YNNKEL (reference sequence). The CDR3 sequence: CASSIGGRRLNTEAFF.